The present T cell receptor beta chain was sequenced within a study of memory CD8 T cells in hepatitis C reinfection. Whole-study context: A couple of donors resolved primary infection, then developed chronic reinfection. A positive HCV RNA test after two negatives ≥60 days apart defined reinfection.

This CDR3 spans 12 amino acids. Per the germline V gene, CDR1 is MNHNS and CDR2 is SASEGT. Trimming took 6 bases from V and 5 from J, leaving 10 bases between them. Libraries were prepared by immunoSEQ multiplex PCR; TCRdb keeps only in-frame clonotypes and omits some of them. The table shows about 47,000 clones, with roughly 90% occurring only once. Time point indicated: peak reinfection, 3 to 8 weeks after reinfection detection. No in vitro expansion preceded TCR sequencing of the sorted cells. Control naive CD8 T cells came from a couple of donors at all three reinfection time points. The receptor was derived from a man between 18 and 35 years old with hepatitis C virus infection. V gene TRBV6-1 combines with J gene TRBJ1-2; no firm D call. Material for sequencing was naive CD8+ T cells sorted from blood. CDR3 sequence reads: CASSWAGYGYTF. CDR3 DNA sequence: TGTGCCAGCAGCTGGGCGGGGTATGGCTACACCTTC.